The source of this T cell receptor (beta chain) is a study of cytomegalovirus exposure and HLA in healthy donors. Study as a whole: Earlier sequencing of 150 million to 200 million T cells yielded approximately 120 million unique TCR beta sequences. General study results and limits: Reports showed the classifier diagnosing cytomegalovirus status with high specificity and sensitivity.

PCR amplification relied on 60 Vbeta primers (plus 13 Jbeta primers). Original handling: In a later analysis, about 9.9 million of approximately 81 million unique beta chains occurred in at least two donors. Using immunoSEQ multiplex PCR, the repertoire was profiled, and TCRdb retains in-frame clones only, with some absent. V and J calls and clone size come straight from that table; D and trimming were deduced from the DNA. Of 65,000 to 85,000 clones listed, about 9.5% were seen once; the top ten hold approximately 24%. V lost 5 bases and J lost 2, with 17 bases in between. The length of the CDR3 is 16 residues. Germline CDR1 SGHAT, CDR2 FQDESV (reference sequence). This clone was counted a few times. Antigen unknown.

The sequenced sample consisted of PBMCs. This receptor was identified in a man between 60 and 75 years old in good health and CMV-seropositive. This chain joins TRBV11-1 and TRBJ2-3; TRBD1 might be the D (7 bases). This chain's CDR3 is CASSEGAGQHTDTQYF. In DNA form, the CDR3 reads TGTGCCAGCAGCGAGGGGGCGGGGCAGCACACAGATACGCAGTATTTT.